This T cell receptor (beta chain) was sequenced in a study of T cell repertoires in cytomegalovirus infection. Study as a whole: Newly reported HLA-C-restricted and thoroughly characterized HLA-B-restricted CMV epitopes were employed. Both CMV infection and a matching HLA type were indicated by public TCR beta signatures.

Each CDR3 protein gets one entry after TCRdb re-called the reads with MiXCR. The sample lists 110,000 to 150,000 distinct CDR3 sequences; about 32% were seen once. On this clonotype: Its matching antigen is unknown.

From germline, CDR1 is LNHNV and CDR2 YYDKDF (reference sequence). Deletions cut 0 bases from V and 3 bases from J, with 15 bases between. This CDR3 has 17 amino acids. Study results and limitations: The ex vivo response was dominated by HLA-C-restricted CMV-specific TCR beta clonotypes. Summed frequency of public TCR beta families distinguished CMV carriers with the relevant HLA.

The V gene is TRBV15, the J gene TRBJ1-5; maybe TRBD1 (5 bases). The sequence came from a human donor in good health (CMV status not recorded). Some clones in this sample may be carry-over from other donors' samples. The material sequenced was CD8+ T cells from cultured PBMCs, taken from culture after CMV antigen stimulation. DNA for the CDR3: TGTGCCACCAGCAGAGAAGAGGGGATCAAGCTCAATCAGCCCCAGCATTTT. It is translated as CATSREEGIKLNQPQHF.